One and the same sample provided the 13 T cell receptor beta chains below, sequenced in a study of T cells in localized non-small cell lung cancer. Generated by immunoSEQ multiplex PCR, the TCRdb table keeps only in-frame clones and is missing some. The table lists fewer than 40,000 clones, approximately 72% of them singletons. The sequences come from peripheral blood, collected before any cancer treatment. Receptor source: a male donor at least 60 years old with stage II squamous cell lung carcinoma.

The chain recombines TRBV5-6 with TRBJ1-1, with a tentative D call TRBD1 (6 bases). The CDR3 extends over 17 amino acids. The germline V gene encodes CDR1 SGHDT and CDR2 YYEEEE. V was cut by 3 bases and J by 1 base, with 19 bases left in between. This CDR3 is CASSSPGLGHPNTEAFF. CDR3 nucleotide sequence: TGTGCCAGCAGCTCACCTGGGTTGGGACACCCGAACACTGAAGCTTTCTTT. The variable domain in full, completed from reference TRBV5-6 and TRBJ1-1, reads DAGVTQSPTHLIKTRGQQVTLRCSPKSGHDTVSWYQQALGQGPQFIFQYYEEEERQRGNFPDRFSGHQFPNYSSELNVNALLLGDSALYLCASSSPGLGHPNTEAFFGQGTRLTVV.

The J gene is TRBJ1-5, the V gene TRBV2; D is perhaps TRBD1 (5 bases). Between the trimmed V and J ends, which lost 3 bases and 6 bases, there was a span of 15 bases. CDR3 length equals 15 residues. CDR1 and CDR2 from the germline V gene are SNHLY and FYNNEI. The chain's CDR3 is CASSDFSGQGQPQHF. The CDR3 coding sequence is TGTGCCAGCAGTGACTTTTCAGGGCAGGGTCAGCCCCAGCATTTT.

This clone was seen a few times. The V gene is TRBV6-5, the J gene TRBJ2-5; 7 bases map to TRBD1. This CDR3 region has 13 residues. From germline, CDR1 is MNHEY and CDR2 SVGAGI. The J segment lost 5 bases and the V segment lost 4 bases, leaving 4 bases of the junction unmatched. The CDR3 bases are TGTGCCAGCAGTTCGACAGGGATGGAGACCCAGTACTTC. Residues: CASSSTGMETQYF.

The chain is built from TRBV10-3 and TRBJ1-2; 7 nucleotides match TRBD1. The CDR3 sequence is 13 residues long. V was pared by 3 bases and J by 2 bases, with 0 bases of the junction left unmatched. Per the germline V gene, CDR1 is ENHRY and CDR2 is SYGVKD. DNA for the CDR3: TGTGCCATCAGTGAACAGGGGAACTATGGCTACACCTTC. Its protein product is CAISEQGNYGYTF.

J is TRBJ1-5 and V is TRBV4-2; D possibly corresponds to TRBD1 (6 bases). CDR1 is LGHNA, CDR2 YNFKEQ, per germline. Trimming cost V 3 bases and J 6 bases, with 18 bases left between them. This CDR3 region has 16 residues. The CDR3: CASSHGARGGTQPQHF. In DNA form, the CDR3 reads TGTGCCAGCAGCCACGGGGCGCGAGGGGGGACTCAGCCCCAGCATTTT.

The V call is TRBV11-3, the J call TRBJ2-1, with 12 positions matching TRBD2. Germline CDR1 and CDR2: SGHNT and YENEEA. Trimming removed 4 bases from V and 0 bases from J; junction bases left unmatched: 1. CDR3 length: 16 residues. The CDR3 region has the DNA TGTGCCAGCAGCTGGACTAGCGGGACCTCCTACAATGAGCAGTTCTTC. This sequence encodes CASSWTSGTSYNEQFF.

This chain joins TRBV10-2 and TRBJ1-2; unclear D gene. The CDR3 loop spans 14 amino acids. Germline-derived CDR1 and CDR2 are WSHSY and SAAADI. V dropped 0 bases and J dropped 4 bases, with 9 bases sitting between them. The CDR3 DNA sequence: TGCGCCAGCAGTGAGTCGGGTCCCCGCTATGGCTACACCTTC. Translated, it gives CASSESGPRYGYTF.

V gene TRBV2 combines with J gene TRBJ1-5, with unresolved D. This CDR3 is built from 13 residues. The V end was cut by 6 bases, the J end by 6 bases, with 12 bases between. The germline V gene encodes CDR1 SNHLY and CDR2 FYNNEI. CDR3 region: CASRAETGQPQHF. The CDR3 region has the DNA TGTGCCAGCAGAGCGGAGACCGGTCAGCCCCAGCATTTT.

The chain recombines TRBV6-1 with TRBJ1-2; D remains unclear. Between the trimmed V and J ends, which lost 7 bases and 2 bases, there was a span of 17 bases. Per the germline V gene, CDR1 is MNHNS and CDR2 is SASEGT. The CDR3 is made up of 15 amino acids. In DNA, the CDR3 is TGTGCCAGCACTACATCTGGGGTTAGGAACTATGGCTACACCTTC. Protein product: CASTTSGVRNYGYTF.

The rearrangement uses TRBV7-8 and TRBJ2-7; D possibly corresponds to TRBD1 (5 bases). V shed 0 bases and J shed 2 bases, with 11 bases lying between them. The length of the CDR3 is 15 residues. Germline V gene lookup returns CDR1 SGHVS and CDR2 FQNEAQ. CDR3 protein: CASSLAAGYAYEQYF. CDR3 coding DNA: TGTGCCAGCAGCTTAGCGGCAGGGTATGCCTACGAGCAGTACTTC.

The V gene is TRBV6-5, the J gene TRBJ1-4, with D maybe TRBD1 (6 bases). This CDR3 has 15 amino acids. Germline values: CDR1 MNHEY, CDR2 SVGAGI. The V end lost 5 bases, the J end lost 1 base, and 11 bases lay between the germline ends. CDR3 bases: TGTGCCAGCAGTCCTGAACAGGGAACTAATGAAAAACTGTTTTTT. It is translated as CASSPEQGTNEKLFF.

The chain carries TRBV10-3 and TRBJ1-4, with unresolved D. V lost 3 bases and J lost 6, with 14 bases in between. Germline V lookup: CDR1 ENHRY, CDR2 SYGVKD. The CDR3 spans 15 residues. The DNA of the CDR3 is TGTGCCATCAGTGACTCGGTCGTTACGGATGAAAAACTGTTTTTT. Its translation: CAISDSVVTDEKLFF.

The rearrangement uses TRBV5-4 and TRBJ1-1, with TRBD1 matching 7 bases. Germline V lookup: CDR1 SGHNT, CDR2 YYREEE (reference sequence). After removal of 5 bases from V and 7 bases from J, the junction contained 14 bases not matched to a gene. This CDR3 is 15 amino acids long. The CDR3 DNA follows: TGTGCCAGCAGTCCACCTGACAGGGACGGGAGTGAAGCTTTCTTT. As protein: CASSPPDRDGSEAFF.